This passage covers 16 T cell receptor beta chains from one sample sequenced in a study of breast tumors, draining lymph nodes, adjacent tissues. One entry per CDR3 protein, called by TCRdb with MiXCR from the multiplex PCR reads. The sample shows approximately 210,000 distinct CDR3 sequences, under 35% of them seen only once. Axillary draining lymph nodes of breast cancer patients supplied the node samples. Sequenced: axillary lymph node tissue. These receptors were taken from a female donor with breast cancer. Some clones in this sample may be carry-over from other donors' samples.

The chain employs TRBV5-1 and TRBJ1-6, with D possibly being TRBD1 (6 bases). This CDR3 has 15 residues. The V gene's germline CDR1 is SGHRS and CDR2 YFSETQ. V lost 0 bases and J 9 bases, leaving 13 bases between the germline ends. CDR3 sequence (DNA): TGCGCCAGCAGCTTGGATGGGGGGCTTGGTTCACCCCTCCACTTT. Protein sequence: CASSLDGGLGSPLHF. Complete variable domain (other parts from reference TRBV5-1 and TRBJ1-6): KAGVTQTPRYLIKTRGQQVTLSCSPISGHRSVSWYQQTPGQGLQFLFEYFSETQRNKGNFPGRFSGRQFSNSRSEMNVSTLELGDSALYLCASSLDGGLGSPLHFGNGTRLTVT.

In this sample, this clonotype turned up a few times. Possible read error: a much larger clone is one base away. The genes are TRBV7-9 and TRBJ2-5; 7 bases match TRBD1. The CDR3 loop spans 15 amino acids. Germline assignment: CDR1 SEHNR and CDR2 FQNEAQ (reference sequence). This CDR3 is CASSSWTGDQETQHF. CDR3 bases: TGTGCCAGCAGCTCATGGACAGGAGATCAAGAGACCCAGCACTTC. The variable domain in full, with the rest retrieved from reference TRBV7-9 and TRBJ2-5, is DTGVSQNPRHKITKRGQNVTFRCDPISEHNRLYWYRQTLGQGPEFLTYFQNEAQLEKSRLLSDRFSAERPKGSFSTLEIQRTEQGDSAMYLCASSSWTGDQETQHFGPGTRLLVL.

With regard to this clonotype: A much larger clonotype is one base distant, so this may be a read error. V and J are TRBV20-1 and TRBJ1-5, with D unresolved. This CDR3 comprises 15 residues. Germline-derived CDR1 and CDR2 are DFQATT and SNEGSKA (reference sequence). The CDR3 loop is CSARDRVLSTQPQHF. The DNA for the CDR3 is TGCAGTGCTAGAGATCGGGTTTTGAGCACTCAGCCCCAGCATTTT.

In its sample, this clonotype was seen many times. The chain joins TRBV2 to TRBJ2-3; 10 nucleotides align to TRBD1. J lost 4 bases, V lost 4 bases, and 5 bases had no gene match. CDR1 is SNHLY and CDR2 is FYNNEI in the germline V gene. The CDR3 covers 15 residues. The CDR3 DNA follows: TGTGCCAGCAGTGCCGGACAGGGGGTCGCAGATACGCAGTATTTT. Protein: CASSAGQGVADTQYF.

The chain combines TRBV7-8 with TRBJ1-4; D is possibly TRBD1 (5 bases). Germline values: CDR1 SGHVS, CDR2 FQNEAQ. Trimming cost V 4 bases and J 1 base, with 13 bases left between them. CDR3 length: 16 residues. CDR3 loop: CASSSRGAGTNEKLFF. CDR3 sequence (DNA): TGTGCCAGCAGCTCGAGGGGAGCGGGAACTAATGAAAAACTGTTTTTT.

This chain uses TRBV2 with TRBJ2-7; D is perhaps TRBD1 (5 bases). The length of the CDR3 is 14 residues. Germline CDR1 is SNHLY and CDR2 is FYNNEI. Trimming removed 5 bases at V and 5 bases at J, with 16 bases between. The CDR3: CASSTSRRVNEQYF. Here the CDR3 DNA reads TGTGCCAGCAGTACCTCGCGCAGGGTCAACGAGCAGTACTTC.

This clonotype was detected only a few times. The CDR3 coding sequence is TGTGCCAGCAGCTTTGTGCGGGAGATTAGCACAGATACGCAGTATTTT. Translation gives CASSFVREISTDTQYF. This chain joins TRBV5-4 and TRBJ2-3; 7 positions match TRBD2. CDR1 and CDR2 (germline): SGHNT, YYREEE (reference sequence). This CDR3 is 16 amino acids long. V lost 2 bases to trimming and J lost 0 bases; unmatched junction nucleotides: 6.

This clonotype appeared many times. DNA of the CDR3: TGTGCCAGCAGCTGGAAGCCGGGACAGGGGAACTATGGCTACACCTTC. Its protein is CASSWKPGQGNYGYTF. The chain recombines TRBV5-6 with TRBJ1-2; TRBD1 agrees at 10 bases. The CDR3 sequence is 16 residues long. Germline V gene sequence: CDR1 SGHDT, CDR2 YYEEEE. Unmatched junction bases numbered 7, after V lost 3 bases and J lost 2 bases.

The gene calls are TRBV28 and TRBJ2-7, with 9 bases matching TRBD2. The length of the CDR3 is 15 residues. Unmatched junction bases numbered 9, after V lost 6 bases and J lost 3 bases. Germline V gene lookup returns CDR1 MDHEN and CDR2 SYDVKM. The CDR3 here is CASSSSSGDLYEQYF. The CDR3 coding sequence is TGTGCCAGCAGCTCGTCTAGCGGGGACCTCTACGAGCAGTACTTC.

This clonotype was counted many times. This chain connects TRBV5-1 to TRBJ2-7; D is possibly TRBD2 (6 bases). V was pared by 7 bases and J by 2 bases, with 16 bases between. The CDR3 contains 14 residues. Germline CDR1 and CDR2: SGHRS and YFSETQ. This CDR3 reads CASRPGVLAYEQYF. In DNA, the CDR3 is TGCGCCAGCCGACCGGGGGTCCTCGCCTACGAGCAGTACTTC.

This clonotype occurred a few times. This may be a read error, as it is one base from a much larger clone. This chain joins TRBV20-1 and TRBJ2-5; TRBD2 aligns across 11 bases. V was pared by 6 bases and J by 7 bases, with 10 bases of the junction left unmatched. The CDR3 is made up of 14 amino acids. Germline V gene sequence: CDR1 DFQATT, CDR2 SNEGSKA (reference sequence). The CDR3 reads CSARLAGGGATQYF. CDR3 DNA: TGCAGTGCCCGTCTAGCGGGGGGAGGTGCGACCCAGTACTTC.

This clonotype appeared many times. The chain couples TRBV20-1 to TRBJ1-2, with unresolved D. Trimming stripped 3 bases from V and 8 bases from J, with 13 bases between. The CDR3 is 12 amino acids. Germline CDR1 and CDR2: DFQATT and SNEGSKA (reference sequence). CDR3 region: CSASTGQNGYTF. The CDR3 DNA reads as TGCAGTGCTAGTACGGGTCAAAACGGCTACACCTTC.

V usage is TRBV2 and J usage is TRBJ1-2; TRBD1 agrees at 7 bases. V trimming: 6 bases; J trimming: 0 bases; junction bases outside the gene matches: 7. The CDR3 runs 15 residues. Germline V gene data show CDR1 as SNHLY and CDR2 as FYNNEI. CDR3 loop: CASSKTGQTNYGYTF. CDR3 nucleotide sequence: TGTGCCAGCAGCAAAACGGGACAGACTAACTATGGCTACACCTTC. The entire variable domain, with the rest obtained from reference TRBV2 and TRBJ1-2, is as follows: EPEVTQTPSHQVTQMGQEVILRCVPISNHLYFYWYRQILGQKVEFLVSFYNNEISEKSEIFDDQFSVERPDGSNFTLKIRSTKLEDSAMYFCASSKTGQTNYGYTFGSGTRLTVV.

This clonotype has a count of ten or more. This sequence joins TRBV4-1 and TRBJ1-2, with 9 bases fitting TRBD1. J gave up 6 bases and V 0 bases, and 2 bases lay outside the gene matches. CDR1 is MGHRA, CDR2 YSYEKL, per germline. This CDR3 contains 14 residues. Here the CDR3 DNA reads TGCGCCAGCAGCCAAGAAGACAGGGGGAATGGCTACACCTTC. This gives the protein CASSQEDRGNGYTF.

The rearrangement joins TRBV2 to TRBJ2-3, with 11 positions matching TRBD2. The J call is uncertain, as TRBJ2-2 better fits the DNA end. Germline CDR1 and CDR2: SNHLY and FYNNEI. This CDR3 comprises 16 residues. DNA for the CDR3: TGTGCCAGCAGTAGGACTAGCGGGCTTTTCACCGGGGAGCTGTTTTTT. The encoded protein is CASSRTSGLFTGELFF.

This clonotype was recorded at least ten times. The rearrangement joins TRBV11-2 to TRBJ2-5; 7 positions match TRBD1. The germline V gene encodes CDR1 SGHAT and CDR2 FQNNGV. V lost 5 bases to trimming and J lost 1 base; unmatched junction nucleotides: 7. The CDR3 length is 15 residues. CDR3 bases: TGTGCCAGCAGCCCTGGACAGGTCCTCCAAGAGACCCAGTACTTC. Translated: CASSPGQVLQETQYF. The whole variable domain, filled in from reference TRBV11-2 and TRBJ2-5, reads EAGVAQSPRYKIIEKRQSVAFWCNPISGHATLYWYQQILGQGPKLLIQFQNNGVVDDSQLPKDRFSAERLKGVDSTLKIQPAKLEDSAVYLCASSPGQVLQETQYFGPGTRLLVL.